These T cell receptor beta chains were read from a single sample in a study of beta chain features in type 1 diabetes. Produced via immunoSEQ multiplex PCR; TCRdb's table is partial and in-frame only. The data contain roughly 51,000 clones, 50% to 55% of them singletons. Material: Tregs from blood. The receptors were sampled from a middle-aged woman with type 1 diabetes. Both conserved end residues are part of each CDR3. A D gene is named only where the DNA matches it firmly. Not all rows give a size; the values are once, few, many and, for expanded clones, a class.

clone size	D gene	V gene	J gene	CDR3 protein	CDR3 DNA
-	-	TRBV29-1	TRBJ1-4	CSVDEGTTNEKLFF	TGCAGCGTTGATGAGGGAACAACTAATGAAAAACTGTTTTTT
-	TRBD1	TRBV6-1	TRBJ2-6	CASSAELGQEGANVLTF	TGTGCCAGCAGTGCGGAACTCGGACAGGAGGGGGCCAACGTCCTGACTTTC
few	TRBD1	TRBV7-2	TRBJ2-2	CASSRTGTGHTGELFF	TGTGCCAGCAGTCGCACCGGGACAGGACACACCGGGGAGCTGTTTTTT
-	-	TRBV7-9	TRBJ2-5	CASAQDSWRETQYF	TGTGCCAGCGCCCAGGACAGTTGGAGAGAGACCCAGTACTTC
-	-	TRBV4-2	TRBJ1-5	CASSQEWEGFQPQHF	TGTGCCAGCAGCCAAGAGTGGGAGGGGTTCCAGCCCCAGCATTTT
-	-	TRBV7-9	TRBJ2-7	CASSPGGSYSYEQYF	TGTGCCAGCAGCCCAGGAGGCAGTTACTCCTACGAGCAGTACTTC
-	-	TRBV29-1	TRBJ2-2	CSVDQGRNTGELFF	TGCAGCGTTGATCAGGGCAGAAACACCGGGGAGCTGTTTTTT
-	TRBD1	TRBV29-1	TRBJ2-2	CSVEGQGGTGELFF	TGCAGCGTCGAGGGACAGGGGGGAACCGGGGAGCTGTTTTTT
-	-	TRBV19	TRBJ1-5	CASSIARDQPQHF	TGTGCCAGTAGTATAGCGAGGGATCAGCCCCAGCATTTT
-	TRBD1	TRBV7-2	TRBJ2-3	CASSLDGQGVTQYF	TGTGCCAGCAGCTTAGACGGTCAGGGGGTTACGCAGTATTTT
-	-	TRBV29-1	TRBJ2-1	CSVAEGDLEEFF	TGCAGCGTAGCAGAGGGCGACCTCGAGGAGTTCTTC
-	-	TRBV29-1	TRBJ1-2	CSAGAGADYTF	TGCAGCGCCGGAGCAGGGGCGGACTACACCTTC
once	-	TRBV7-2	TRBJ1-2	CASSLHVAGYTF	TGTGCCAGCAGCCTGCACGTCGCGGGCTACACCTTC
-	TRBD2	TRBV7-6	TRBJ2-3	CASSLALGLASGGDTQYF	TGTGCCAGCAGCTTAGCGCTGGGACTGGCGTCGGGGGGAGATACGCAGTATTTT
-	-	TRBV7-2	TRBJ1-5	CASTTRGGDQPQHF	TGTGCCAGCACCACCCGGGGGGGGGATCAGCCCCAGCATTTT
few	-	TRBV7-2	TRBJ2-3	CASSPPGSEDTQYF	TGTGCCAGCAGCCCCCCGGGGAGTGAAGATACGCAGTATTTT
-	-	TRBV7-2	TRBJ2-1	CASSLSGPDQFF	TGTGCCAGCAGCTTGAGCGGGCCGGACCAGTTCTTC
-	TRBD1	TRBV7-3	TRBJ2-1	CASSLLRPSQGVEQFF	TGTGCCAGCAGCTTACTCAGGCCATCTCAGGGGGTTGAGCAGTTCTTC
-	-	TRBV5-1	TRBJ1-1	CASKLSGERPEAFF	TGCGCCAGCAAGCTTTCGGGAGAGCGGCCTGAAGCTTTCTTT
-	-	TRBV2	TRBJ2-7	CARGAGISYEQYF	TGTGCCAGAGGGGCAGGAATTTCTTACGAGCAGTACTTC
few	-	TRBV29-1	TRBJ1-3	CSVQGGAGNTIYF	TGCAGCGTTCAAGGGGGAGCTGGAAACACCATATATTTT
-	-	TRBV27	TRBJ1-5	CASSGRSGAQHF	TGTGCCAGCAGTGGCCGCTCGGGAGCCCAGCATTTT
few	TRBD2	TRBV29-1	TRBJ2-7	CSVSGGAYEQYF	TGCAGCGTCAGCGGGGGGGCCTACGAGCAGTACTTC
-	-	TRBV28	TRBJ1-3	CASRLAPVTGNTIYF	TGTGCCAGCAGGCTAGCGCCTGTAACTGGAAACACCATATATTTT
-	TRBD1	TRBV9	TRBJ1-2	CASSSRGTGVYGYTF	TGTGCCAGCAGCTCGCGGGGGACAGGGGTCTATGGCTACACCTTC
few	-	TRBV5-1	TRBJ2-7	CASSPLNSYEQYF	TGCGCCAGCAGCCCCCTAAATTCCTACGAGCAGTACTTC
once	TRBD2	TRBV14	TRBJ2-7	CASSPLGLAGPYEQYF	TGTGCCAGCAGCCCCCTGGGACTAGCGGGACCCTACGAGCAGTACTTC
-	-	TRBV29-1	TRBJ1-1	CSVQTGRNTEAFF	TGCAGCGTGCAGACAGGAAGGAACACTGAAGCTTTCTTT
-	-	TRBV29-1	TRBJ1-1	CSVGAGMNTEAFF	TGCAGCGTTGGGGCAGGGATGAACACTGAAGCTTTCTTT
few	-	TRBV30	TRBJ2-2	CAGNRVTGELFF	TGTGCCGGTAACAGGGTAACCGGGGAGCTGTTTTTT
-	-	TRBV28	TRBJ2-7	CASSSPTVTYEQYF	TGTGCCAGCAGTTCCCCGACAGTCACCTACGAGCAGTACTTC
-	-	TRBV7-8	TRBJ1-1	CASSLYRGDTEAFF	TGTGCCAGCAGCTTGTACCGGGGGGACACTGAAGCTTTCTTT
few	-	TRBV6-5	TRBJ2-1	CASRPRSGYNEQFF	TGTGCCAGCCGTCCCAGATCGGGATACAATGAGCAGTTCTTC
-	-	TRBV7-7	TRBJ1-1	CASSLDRNTEAFF	TGTGCCAGCAGCTTAGACAGGAACACTGAAGCTTTCTTT
-	-	TRBV29-1	TRBJ1-1	CSVEPGTMNTEAFF	TGCAGCGTTGAGCCCGGGACTATGAACACTGAAGCTTTCTTT
-	-	TRBV5-1	TRBJ2-3	CASSLVPGIVTDTQYF	TGCGCCAGCAGCTTGGTCCCAGGTATCGTCACAGATACGCAGTATTTT
-	-	TRBV7-3	TRBJ2-2	CASSFPVSGELFF	TGTGCCAGCAGCTTTCCGGTTTCCGGGGAGCTGTTTTTT
-	-	TRBV5-4	TRBJ1-1	CASSLSQGFFTEAFF	TGTGCCAGCAGCTTATCACAGGGATTTTTCACTGAAGCTTTCTTT
few	TRBD1	TRBV7-2	TRBJ2-7	CASSLGTGMGEQYF	TGTGCCAGCAGCTTGGGGACAGGGATGGGCGAGCAGTACTTC
medium-sized	-	TRBV7-2	TRBJ1-4	CASSLPPGANEKLFF	TGTGCCAGCAGCCTGCCCCCAGGGGCGAATGAAAAACTGTTTTTT
-	-	TRBV5-6	TRBJ1-2	CASSLERILLNYGYTF	TGTGCCAGCAGCTTGGAAAGGATACTACTAAACTATGGCTACACCTTC
-	-	TRBV7-2	TRBJ2-7	CASSSPRYHYEQYF	TGTGCCAGCAGCTCACCTAGATACCACTACGAGCAGTACTTC
-	-	TRBV6-5	TRBJ2-7	CASSFLHGLSYEQYF	TGTGCCAGCAGTTTTCTCCACGGACTTTCCTACGAGCAGTACTTC
few	TRBD1	TRBV2	TRBJ1-6	CASSLQGIGNSPLHF	TGTGCCAGCAGCCTACAGGGGATTGGGAATTCACCCCTCCACTTT
-	-	TRBV4-3	TRBJ1-3	CASGDIHSGNTIYF	TGCGCCAGCGGGGACATTCACTCTGGAAACACCATATATTTT
once	TRBD2	TRBV5-8	TRBJ2-1	CASSLTSGSYNEQFF	TGTGCCAGCAGCTTGACTAGCGGGAGTTACAATGAGCAGTTCTTC
-	TRBD1	TRBV7-9	TRBJ1-1	CASSNYRGAGTEAFF	TGTGCCAGCAGCAACTACAGGGGCGCGGGCACTGAAGCTTTCTTT
many	-	TRBV5-4	TRBJ1-1	CASSLDRNTEAFF	TGTGCCAGCAGCCTGGACAGAAACACTGAAGCTTTCTTT
few	-	TRBV4-3	TRBJ2-1	CASRLRLGSSYNEQFF	TGCGCCAGCAGACTTAGACTAGGGAGCTCCTACAATGAGCAGTTCTTC
-	TRBD2	TRBV5-1	TRBJ2-3	CASSLRLAGNTDTQYF	TGCGCCAGCAGCTTGCGACTAGCGGGGAACACAGATACGCAGTATTTT